The rows below give T cell receptor beta chains drawn from one sample of a study of T cell responses to AZD1222 COVID-19 vaccine. Method: immunoSEQ multiplex PCR; TCRdb's copy keeps in-frame clones and lacks some. The repertoire includes around 130,000 clones, 80% to 90% of them detected once, and over 8% sits in the top ten. The sequences come from peripheral blood, collected 28 days after the second AZD1222 dose. The receptor set was obtained from an adult who received the AZD1222 COVID-19 vaccine. CDR3s include the opening cysteine and the closing phenylalanine or tryptophan. The order of the fields is J gene, D gene, clone size, V gene, CDR3 DNA, CDR3 protein. The D gene is left open where the match is weak. Only part of the rows carry a size: once, few, many, or a class if the clone is expanded.

TRBJ1-5 | NA | NA | TRBV7-2 | TGTGCCAGCAGCTTAGTGGGCAGGCACAATCAGCCCCAGCATTTT | CASSLVGRHNQPQHF
TRBJ2-1 | TRBD2 | NA | TRBV7-2 | TGTGCCAGCAGCTTATCCCCGGGGGCGGGAGGCCCCCTTCGGAATGAGCAGTTCTTC | CASSLSPGAGGPLRNEQFF
TRBJ2-1 | NA | NA | TRBV6-5 | TGTGCCAGCAGTTACGACGGGAGAAGGGAAAATGAGCAGTTCTTC | CASSYDGRRENEQFF
TRBJ2-3 | NA | NA | TRBV2 | TGTGCCAGCAGTGAATTTACGGATACGCAGTATTTT | CASSEFTDTQYF
TRBJ2-2 | TRBD2 | NA | TRBV15 | TGTGCCACCAGCAGAGATCCGGGGGGGCGCGGCGGCACCGGGGAGCTGTTTTTT | CATSRDPGGRGGTGELFF
TRBJ1-2 | NA | NA | TRBV29-1 | TGCAGCGTTGAAGGGATCGCGGGTGGCTACACCTTC | CSVEGIAGGYTF
TRBJ1-2 | NA | NA | TRBV29-1 | TGCAGCCTTCTGGAAGAGCAAGCAAACTATGGCTACACCTTC | CSLLEEQANYGYTF
TRBJ2-1 | NA | NA | TRBV7-6 | TGTGCCAGCAGCGCATTCTCTGGGGACATTGAGCAGTTCTTC | CASSAFSGDIEQFF
TRBJ2-7 | TRBD2 | NA | TRBV28 | TGTGCCAGCGGAGGGGAGGGCCGAGACGAGCAGTACTTC | CASGGEGRDEQYF
TRBJ2-2 | NA | NA | TRBV9 | TGTGCCAGCAGCCTCCCGGGACTCCGGAACACCGGGGAGCTGTTTTTT | CASSLPGLRNTGELFF
TRBJ2-3 | NA | NA | TRBV6-5 | TGTGCCACCTTAAGACACACAGATACGCAGTATTTT | CATLRHTDTQYF
TRBJ2-2 | TRBD2 | once | TRBV5-1 | TGCGCCAGCAGGGCCGGGAGGGCTTCCGGGGAGCTGTTTTTT | CASRAGRASGELFF
TRBJ1-4 | NA | NA | TRBV30 | TGTGCCTGGAGTGGCGGGGCAAATGAAAAACTGTTTTTT | CAWSGGANEKLFF
TRBJ2-2 | NA | NA | TRBV11-2 | TGTGCCAGCAGCTTAGTTTACACCGGGGAGCTGTTTTTT | CASSLVYTGELFF
TRBJ1-5 | NA | once | TRBV18 | TGTGCCAGCTCACCACCTTTGGGTCAGCCCCAGCATTTT | CASSPPLGQPQHF
TRBJ2-5 | NA | NA | TRBV5-5 | TGTGCCAGCAGCTTGGAGGGTACAGCTCCCCAGACCCAGTACTTC | CASSLEGTAPQTQYF
TRBJ1-3 | NA | NA | TRBV20-1 | TGCAGTGCAGGGGACGGAAACACCATATATTTT | CSAGDGNTIYF
TRBJ2-3 | NA | NA | TRBV4-2 | TGTGCCAGCAGCCAAAATCGGGGCCCTTGGGGGACAGATACGCAGTATTTT | CASSQNRGPWGTDTQYF
TRBJ2-2 | TRBD2 | NA | TRBV6-4 | TGTGCCACACGGGAGGGCGGCACCGGGGAGCTGTTTTTT | CATREGGTGELFF
TRBJ1-2 | NA | NA | TRBV30 | TGTGCCTGCAGTTTGAGCCACGCGGGGGGCTACACCTTC | CACSLSHAGGYTF
TRBJ1-4 | NA | once | TRBV28 | TGTGCCAGCAGCACCCAAGGGACGGCGGGGGAAAAACTGTTTTTT | CASSTQGTAGEKLFF
TRBJ2-7 | NA | NA | TRBV7-9 | TGTGCCAGCAGCTTTTACCGGGCGGCAGGGGAATTCGAGCAGTACTTC | CASSFYRAAGEFEQYF
TRBJ1-5 | NA | few | TRBV29-1 | TGCAGCGTTGAGCCTGGGCTAAATCAGCCCCAGCATTTT | CSVEPGLNQPQHF
TRBJ1-2 | NA | NA | TRBV18 | TGTGCCAGCTCACCTTACTCGGGGCCTCGAAACTATGGCTACACCTTC | CASSPYSGPRNYGYTF
TRBJ1-2 | NA | NA | TRBV9 | TGTGCCAGCAGCGTAGAGGCGGCGGGACGGTTCTATGGCTACACCTTC | CASSVEAAGRFYGYTF
TRBJ1-4 | NA | NA | TRBV5-1 | TGCGCCAGCAGCTTGGACCCTAATGAAAAACTGTTTTTT | CASSLDPNEKLFF
TRBJ1-3 | NA | NA | TRBV10-3 | TGTGCCATCAGGCGGGACACTCAAGGCGGAAACACCATATATTTT | CAIRRDTQGGNTIYF
TRBJ1-2 | NA | NA | TRBV19 | TGTGCCAGTAGTATAGACCCTTTGAGAGGCTACACCTTC | CASSIDPLRGYTF
TRBJ1-1 | TRBD1 | NA | TRBV29-1 | TGCAGCGTCGGACAGGGATATGAAGCTTTCTTT | CSVGQGYEAFF
TRBJ2-3 | TRBD1 | NA | TRBV9 | TGTGCCAGCAGCTCACCGGGGACAGGGATGGGTACGCAGTATTTT | CASSSPGTGMGTQYF
TRBJ1-3 | NA | few | TRBV2 | TGTGCCAGCATACGGGACGCTGGAAACACCATATATTTT | CASIRDAGNTIYF
TRBJ2-2 | TRBD1 | NA | TRBV5-1 | TGCGCCAGCAGTCCCCTGACAGGGCCTATGCCCGGGGAGCTGTTTTTT | CASSPLTGPMPGELFF
TRBJ2-3 | NA | NA | TRBV5-4 | TGTGCCAGCAGCTGGCAGGGGACAGATACGCAGTATTTT | CASSWQGTDTQYF
TRBJ2-4 | NA | NA | TRBV18 | TGTGCCAGCTCACCACGCGACCAGGGTATAGGGTACTTC | CASSPRDQGIGYF
TRBJ2-3 | NA | NA | TRBV21-1 | TGTGCCAGCAGAACTAGCGGGAATGTGGATACGCAGTATTTT | CASRTSGNVDTQYF
TRBJ2-1 | TRBD2 | NA | TRBV7-2 | TGTGCCAGCAGCCCGGAAGGTAGCGGGCGCCGCTCCTACAATGAGCAGTTCTTC | CASSPEGSGRRSYNEQFF
TRBJ1-2 | NA | NA | TRBV27 | TGTGCCAGCAGTTTTGGGGCAGGCTATGGCTACACCTTC | CASSFGAGYGYTF
TRBJ2-7 | NA | NA | TRBV29-1 | TGCAGCGCCGGGGAAAGACAACGAGGGCAGTACTTC | CSAGERQRGQYF
TRBJ1-1 | NA | NA | TRBV6-4 | TGTGCCAGCAGTGATTATCAGGGAACTGAAGCTTTCTTT | CASSDYQGTEAFF
TRBJ1-4 | NA | NA | TRBV4-1 | TGCGCCAGCAGCCGAGAGACGTCAAAACTGTTTTTT | CASSRETSKLFF
TRBJ1-3 | NA | NA | TRBV10-3 | TGTGCCATCAGTTTTGGGGGCCTCGCGGACACCATATATTTT | CAISFGGLADTIYF
TRBJ1-3 | NA | NA | TRBV19 | TGTGCCAGTAATTCCAGGGTCGAATCTGGAAACACCATATATTTT | CASNSRVESGNTIYF
TRBJ1-6 | NA | NA | TRBV7-6 | TGTGCCAGCAGCTCTCGACTTAGCTCCTATAATTCACCCCTCCACTTT | CASSSRLSSYNSPLHF
TRBJ2-3 | NA | NA | TRBV7-2 | TGTGCCAGCAGCTTAGCCCCGGGCAGCACAGATACGCAGTATTTT | CASSLAPGSTDTQYF
TRBJ1-5 | TRBD1 | NA | TRBV10-2 | TGCGCCAGCAGCGGGACAGGGGGCCAGCAGCCCCAGCATTTT | CASSGTGGQQPQHF
TRBJ2-1 | TRBD2 | NA | TRBV29-1 | TGCAGCGTTGAAAGCGGGAGGGGTAATGAGCAGTTCTTC | CSVESGRGNEQFF